The present T cell receptor beta chain was sequenced within a study of shared clonotypes between healthy human individuals. Profiled with immunoSEQ multiplex PCR; TCRdb holds only in-frame clones, not every one. The sample lists roughly 500,000 clones; 70% to 80% were seen once. The CDR3 covers 15 residues. The V gene's germline CDR1 is SGDLS and CDR2 YYNGEE. V lost 0 bases, J lost 3 bases, and 9 bases lay in between. This clone was detected only a few times. Sequenced: PBMCs. This chain uses TRBV9 with TRBJ2-2, with a possible D match to TRBD2 (5 bases). The receptor comes from a woman in her thirties or forties in good health. Some clones in this sample may be carry-over from other donors' samples. Here the CDR3 DNA reads TGTGCCAGCAGCGTAGGGGGAGCAGACACCGGGGAGCTGTTTTTT. Encoded protein: CASSVGGADTGELFF. The full variable domain, with the rest looked up from reference TRBV9 and TRBJ2-2, is DSGVTQTPKHLITATGQRVTLRCSPRSGDLSVYWYQQSLDQGLQFLIQYYNGEERAKGNILERFSAQQFPDLHSELNLSSLELGDSALYFCASSVGGADTGELFFGEGSRLTVL.